The rows below give T cell receptor beta chains drawn from one sample of a study of T cells after yellow fever vaccination. Using its own MiXCR run on the 5' RACE reads, TCRdb lists one record per CDR3 protein. The sample consists of 510,000 or so distinct CDR3 sequences, approximately 21% of them appearing once. Sequencing used PBMCs, obtained 15 days after the yellow fever booster vaccination. These receptor sequences come from a man aged 30 to 39 who received the YFV17D yellow fever vaccine. The CDR3 runs from the conserved cysteine through the conserved F or W. D genes are given only for firm matches. Part of the rows lack a size; the others show once, few, many or a class for expanded clones.

d_gene,abundance,v_gene,j_gene,len,CDR3aa,CDR3nt
NA,NA,TRBV5-4,TRBJ2-1,14,CASRLQEGGNEQFF,TGTGCCAGCAGGCTACAGGAAGGGGGGAATGAGCAGTTCTTC
TRBD1,NA,TRBV19,TRBJ2-7,15,CASSMSGTGTGEQYF,TGTGCCAGTAGTATGTCCGGGACAGGGACGGGCGAGCAGTACTTC
NA,NA,TRBV25-1,TRBJ2-7,14,CASSALPQGYEQYF,TGTGCCAGCAGTGCCTTACCCCAGGGTTACGAGCAGTACTTC
TRBD1,NA,TRBV5-1,TRBJ2-5,14,CASKPGQGEETQYF,TGCGCCAGTAAACCGGGACAGGGGGAAGAGACCCAGTACTTC
TRBD1,few,TRBV7-2,TRBJ2-5,15,CASSLIRTGEETQYF,TGTGCCAGCAGCTTAATTCGGACAGGGGAAGAGACCCAGTACTTC
TRBD2,NA,TRBV4-3,TRBJ2-3,17,CASSQTLGLADTDTQYF,TGCGCCAGCAGCCAAACATTAGGACTAGCGGACACAGATACGCAGTATTTT
TRBD1,few,TRBV6-1,TRBJ2-7,16,CASSDEGQGGSYEQYF,TGTGCCAGCAGTGACGAGGGACAGGGTGGTTCCTACGAGCAGTACTTC
NA,NA,TRBV12-3/TRBV12-4,TRBJ2-1,15,CASSSGVAVYNEQFF,TGTGCCAGCAGTTCGGGAGTAGCGGTCTACAATGAGCAGTTCTTC
TRBD2,few,TRBV6-5,TRBJ2-3,16,CASSYWAGVSTDTQYF,TGTGCCAGCAGTTACTGGGCGGGAGTTTCCACAGATACGCAGTATTTT
TRBD1,NA,TRBV6-5,TRBJ1-2,15,CASSYADRGNYGYTF,TGTGCCAGCAGTTACGCAGACAGGGGGAACTATGGCTACACCTTC
TRBD1,NA,TRBV29-1,TRBJ2-1,12,CSAKTGVNEQFF,TGCAGCGCCAAGACAGGGGTCAATGAGCAGTTCTTC
NA,NA,TRBV9,TRBJ2-2,14,CASSPRTITGELFF,TGTGCCAGCAGCCCCCGGACCATCACCGGGGAGCTGTTTTTT
NA,few,TRBV3-1,TRBJ2-3,14,CASSQRTFTDTQYF,TGTGCCAGCAGCCAACGGACATTTACAGATACGCAGTATTTT
NA,NA,TRBV12-3/TRBV12-4,TRBJ2-5,13,CASSFDRLETQYF,TGTGCCAGCAGTTTTGACAGGCTAGAGACCCAGTACTTC
NA,NA,TRBV5-1,TRBJ1-1,14,CASSLVDLNTEAFF,TGCGCCAGCAGCTTGGTGGACTTAAACACTGAAGCTTTCTTT
NA,NA,TRBV12-3/TRBV12-4,TRBJ2-1,14,CASSLNLDRHEQFF,TGTGCCAGCAGTTTAAATCTAGATAGGCATGAGCAGTTCTTC
NA,NA,TRBV30,TRBJ1-4,11,CAWATVEKLFF,TGTGCCTGGGCAACCGTCGAAAAACTGTTTTTT
NA,few,TRBV20-1,TRBJ1-1,14,CSARKRGADTEAFF,TGCAGTGCTAGAAAACGGGGGGCGGACACTGAAGCTTTCTTT
NA,NA,TRBV19,TRBJ2-5,13,CASMKRLGETQYF,TGTGCCAGTATGAAGCGGCTCGGGGAGACCCAGTACTTC
NA,many,TRBV7-2,TRBJ1-1,16,CASSLARATMNTEAFF,TGTGCCAGCAGCTTAGCCAGGGCAACGATGAACACTGAAGCTTTCTTT
TRBD2,few,TRBV20-1,TRBJ2-7,14,CSARRWEGPYEQYF,TGCAGTGCTAGGCGGTGGGAGGGCCCCTACGAGCAGTACTTC